The source of this TCR beta chain is a study of EBV T-cell therapy then PD-1 blockade in nasopharyngeal carcinoma (TCRdb year 2021). The germline V gene yields SNHLY for CDR1 and FYNNEI for CDR2. Compared with germline, V lacks 5 bases and J lacks 4 bases; bases without a gene match: 9. Taken from cysteine to phenylalanine, the CDR3 has 17 residues. The retained sequence is limited to the CDR3, 51 bases, with the frame set at the first base. The intended sense of this specimen's time point label: 266 days after commencement of treatment, after nivolumab therapy. This sample's treatment or condition label indicates: AdE1-LMPpoly-expanded autologous EBV-specific T-cell therapy followed by anti-PD-1 nivolumab. The Qiagen DNeasy Kit was used to extract genomic DNA from the sorted cells. TCR beta chain deep sequencing was performed on the immunoSEQ platform. Per the source publication's procedure: Repertoire data analysis was performed with the immunoSEQ Analyzer software. This is the immuneACCESS table as TCRdb keeps it, with only in-frame sequences that have V and J called. A part of the clones is gone; compared with another copy, unresolved V genes explain less than half, and the rest is unexplained. The V and J calls and clone size were taken over from that table, and D and trimming were inferred from the DNA. This sample lists fewer than 25,000 clones; about 86% were detected once. More than 25% of the sample goes to the ten largest clones.

This clone was detected only once. Its antigen remains unidentified. Nothing much larger sits one base from this clone, and base qualities are not available. The source was CD8+ T cells from blood, collected at roughly day 250 from a patient whose treatment included autologous EBV-specific T cells and nivolumab. The source is a man between 35 and 55 years old with nasopharyngeal carcinoma. This chain is built from TRBV2 and TRBJ2-2; 11 central bases correspond to TRBD2. The CDR3 protein sequence reads: CASSSAIAGGITGELFF. At the DNA level, the sequence is TGTGCCAGCAGTTCCGCAATAGCGGGGGGGATCACCGGGGAGCTGTTTTTT.